This T cell receptor (beta chain) originates from a study of T cell repertoires in cytomegalovirus infection. Study-level points and caveats: Individuals carrying CMV plus the relevant HLA were identified by cumulative frequency of public TCR beta families.

The CDR3 sequence is 12 residues long. The germline V and J ends were trimmed by 8 bases and 8 bases, with 13 bases remaining between them. CDR1 LNHDA and CDR2 SQIVND come from the germline V gene (reference sequence). Details on this clonotype: Antigen unknown.

TCRdb reprocessed the reads with MiXCR, giving one entry per CDR3 protein. The sample lists under 200,000 distinct CDR3 sequences, 8% to 10% seen once, with around 4.4% in the top ten. This chain links TRBV19 with TRBJ2-4; D could derive from TRBD1 or TRBD2 (5 bases each). The origin of this receptor is a human donor in good health (CMV status not recorded). Some clones in this sample may be carry-over from other donors' samples. The sample comprised PBMCs. As DNA, the CDR3 is TGTGCCAGTGCCCCAGGGACGTACATTCAGTACTTC. Encoded protein: CASAPGTYIQYF.